This TCR beta chain was sequenced in a study of CD8 T cells in Susac syndrome. The authors reverse transcribed roughly 0.5 to 1 ug RNA with random hexamers. With immunoSEQ multiplex PCR, TCR beta CDR3 was amplified across 54 Vbeta and 13 Jbeta. One entry per CDR3 protein, called by TCRdb with MiXCR from the immunoSEQ multiplex PCR reads. The table has 330,000 or so distinct CDR3 sequences, over 75% seen once; the top ten hold roughly 0.21%. The germline CDR1 and CDR2 sequences are MNHEY and SMNVEV (reference sequence). Trimming took 2 bases from V and 4 from J; bases not matched to a gene: 4. The CDR3 is 15 amino acids. Sequencing of TCR beta was undertaken in CD8+ and CD4+ T cells derived from blood. The multiple sclerosis controls consisted of treatment-naive patients with relapsing-remitting disease, either stable or active. FACS was used to enrich TEMRA cells, whereas the CD8+ and CD4+ T cells were obtained by negative isolation.

The source is a human donor with multiple sclerosis. V and J are TRBV27 and TRBJ2-4; TRBD2 aligns across 8 bases. The sequenced material came from CD8+ T cells from PBMCs. DNA of the CDR3: TGTGCCAGCAGTTTAAGTAGCGGGGTAAAAAACATTCAGTACTTC. This gives the protein CASSLSSGVKNIQYF.